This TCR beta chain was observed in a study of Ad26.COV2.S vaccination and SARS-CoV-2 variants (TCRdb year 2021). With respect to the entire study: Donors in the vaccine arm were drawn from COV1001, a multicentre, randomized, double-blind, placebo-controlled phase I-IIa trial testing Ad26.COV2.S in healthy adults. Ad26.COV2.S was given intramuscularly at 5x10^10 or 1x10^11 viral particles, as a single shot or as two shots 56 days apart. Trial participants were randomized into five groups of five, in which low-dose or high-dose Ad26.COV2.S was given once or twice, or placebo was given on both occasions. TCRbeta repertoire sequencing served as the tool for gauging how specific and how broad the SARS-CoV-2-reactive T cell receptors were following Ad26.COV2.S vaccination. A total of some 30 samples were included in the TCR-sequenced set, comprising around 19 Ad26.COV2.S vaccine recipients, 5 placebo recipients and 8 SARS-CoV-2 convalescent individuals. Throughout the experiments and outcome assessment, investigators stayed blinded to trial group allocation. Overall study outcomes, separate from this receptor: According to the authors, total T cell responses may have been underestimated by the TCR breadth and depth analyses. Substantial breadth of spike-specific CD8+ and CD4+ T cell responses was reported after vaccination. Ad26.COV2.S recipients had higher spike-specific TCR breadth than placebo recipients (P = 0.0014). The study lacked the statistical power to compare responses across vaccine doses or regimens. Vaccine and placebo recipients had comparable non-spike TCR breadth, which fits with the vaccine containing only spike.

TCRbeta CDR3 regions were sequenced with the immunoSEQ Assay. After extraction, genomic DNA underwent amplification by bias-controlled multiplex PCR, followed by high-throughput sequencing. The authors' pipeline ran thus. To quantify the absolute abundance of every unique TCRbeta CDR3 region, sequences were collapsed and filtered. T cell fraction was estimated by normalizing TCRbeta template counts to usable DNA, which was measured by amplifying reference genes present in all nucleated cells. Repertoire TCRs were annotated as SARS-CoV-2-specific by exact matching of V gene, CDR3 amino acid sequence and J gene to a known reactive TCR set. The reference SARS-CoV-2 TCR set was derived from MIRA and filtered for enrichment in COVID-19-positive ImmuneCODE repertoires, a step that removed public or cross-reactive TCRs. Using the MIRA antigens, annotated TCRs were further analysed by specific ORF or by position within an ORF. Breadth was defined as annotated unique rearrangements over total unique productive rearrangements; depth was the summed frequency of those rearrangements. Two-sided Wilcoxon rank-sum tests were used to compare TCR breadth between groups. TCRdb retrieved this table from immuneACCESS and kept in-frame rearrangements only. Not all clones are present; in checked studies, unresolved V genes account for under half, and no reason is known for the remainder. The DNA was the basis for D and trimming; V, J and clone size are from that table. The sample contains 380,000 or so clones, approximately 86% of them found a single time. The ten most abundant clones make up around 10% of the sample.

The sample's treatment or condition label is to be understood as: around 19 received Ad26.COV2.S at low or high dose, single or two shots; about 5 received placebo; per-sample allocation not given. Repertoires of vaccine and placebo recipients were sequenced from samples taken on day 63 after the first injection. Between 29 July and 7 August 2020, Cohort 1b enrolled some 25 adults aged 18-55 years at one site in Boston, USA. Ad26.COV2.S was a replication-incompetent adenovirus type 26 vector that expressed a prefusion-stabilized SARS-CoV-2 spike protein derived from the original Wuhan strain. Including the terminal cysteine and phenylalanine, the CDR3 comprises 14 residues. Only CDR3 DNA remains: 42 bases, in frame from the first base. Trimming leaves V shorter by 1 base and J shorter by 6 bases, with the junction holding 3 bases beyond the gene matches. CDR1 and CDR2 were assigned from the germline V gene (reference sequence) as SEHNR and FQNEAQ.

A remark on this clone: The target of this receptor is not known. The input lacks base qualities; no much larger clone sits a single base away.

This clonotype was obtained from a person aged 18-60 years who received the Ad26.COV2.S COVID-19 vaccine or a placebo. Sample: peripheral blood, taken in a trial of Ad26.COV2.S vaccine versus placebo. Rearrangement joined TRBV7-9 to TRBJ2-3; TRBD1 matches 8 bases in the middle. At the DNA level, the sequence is TGTGCCAGCAGCTTAGGGCAGGGGGCGGATACGCAGTATTTT. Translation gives CASSLGQGADTQYF.